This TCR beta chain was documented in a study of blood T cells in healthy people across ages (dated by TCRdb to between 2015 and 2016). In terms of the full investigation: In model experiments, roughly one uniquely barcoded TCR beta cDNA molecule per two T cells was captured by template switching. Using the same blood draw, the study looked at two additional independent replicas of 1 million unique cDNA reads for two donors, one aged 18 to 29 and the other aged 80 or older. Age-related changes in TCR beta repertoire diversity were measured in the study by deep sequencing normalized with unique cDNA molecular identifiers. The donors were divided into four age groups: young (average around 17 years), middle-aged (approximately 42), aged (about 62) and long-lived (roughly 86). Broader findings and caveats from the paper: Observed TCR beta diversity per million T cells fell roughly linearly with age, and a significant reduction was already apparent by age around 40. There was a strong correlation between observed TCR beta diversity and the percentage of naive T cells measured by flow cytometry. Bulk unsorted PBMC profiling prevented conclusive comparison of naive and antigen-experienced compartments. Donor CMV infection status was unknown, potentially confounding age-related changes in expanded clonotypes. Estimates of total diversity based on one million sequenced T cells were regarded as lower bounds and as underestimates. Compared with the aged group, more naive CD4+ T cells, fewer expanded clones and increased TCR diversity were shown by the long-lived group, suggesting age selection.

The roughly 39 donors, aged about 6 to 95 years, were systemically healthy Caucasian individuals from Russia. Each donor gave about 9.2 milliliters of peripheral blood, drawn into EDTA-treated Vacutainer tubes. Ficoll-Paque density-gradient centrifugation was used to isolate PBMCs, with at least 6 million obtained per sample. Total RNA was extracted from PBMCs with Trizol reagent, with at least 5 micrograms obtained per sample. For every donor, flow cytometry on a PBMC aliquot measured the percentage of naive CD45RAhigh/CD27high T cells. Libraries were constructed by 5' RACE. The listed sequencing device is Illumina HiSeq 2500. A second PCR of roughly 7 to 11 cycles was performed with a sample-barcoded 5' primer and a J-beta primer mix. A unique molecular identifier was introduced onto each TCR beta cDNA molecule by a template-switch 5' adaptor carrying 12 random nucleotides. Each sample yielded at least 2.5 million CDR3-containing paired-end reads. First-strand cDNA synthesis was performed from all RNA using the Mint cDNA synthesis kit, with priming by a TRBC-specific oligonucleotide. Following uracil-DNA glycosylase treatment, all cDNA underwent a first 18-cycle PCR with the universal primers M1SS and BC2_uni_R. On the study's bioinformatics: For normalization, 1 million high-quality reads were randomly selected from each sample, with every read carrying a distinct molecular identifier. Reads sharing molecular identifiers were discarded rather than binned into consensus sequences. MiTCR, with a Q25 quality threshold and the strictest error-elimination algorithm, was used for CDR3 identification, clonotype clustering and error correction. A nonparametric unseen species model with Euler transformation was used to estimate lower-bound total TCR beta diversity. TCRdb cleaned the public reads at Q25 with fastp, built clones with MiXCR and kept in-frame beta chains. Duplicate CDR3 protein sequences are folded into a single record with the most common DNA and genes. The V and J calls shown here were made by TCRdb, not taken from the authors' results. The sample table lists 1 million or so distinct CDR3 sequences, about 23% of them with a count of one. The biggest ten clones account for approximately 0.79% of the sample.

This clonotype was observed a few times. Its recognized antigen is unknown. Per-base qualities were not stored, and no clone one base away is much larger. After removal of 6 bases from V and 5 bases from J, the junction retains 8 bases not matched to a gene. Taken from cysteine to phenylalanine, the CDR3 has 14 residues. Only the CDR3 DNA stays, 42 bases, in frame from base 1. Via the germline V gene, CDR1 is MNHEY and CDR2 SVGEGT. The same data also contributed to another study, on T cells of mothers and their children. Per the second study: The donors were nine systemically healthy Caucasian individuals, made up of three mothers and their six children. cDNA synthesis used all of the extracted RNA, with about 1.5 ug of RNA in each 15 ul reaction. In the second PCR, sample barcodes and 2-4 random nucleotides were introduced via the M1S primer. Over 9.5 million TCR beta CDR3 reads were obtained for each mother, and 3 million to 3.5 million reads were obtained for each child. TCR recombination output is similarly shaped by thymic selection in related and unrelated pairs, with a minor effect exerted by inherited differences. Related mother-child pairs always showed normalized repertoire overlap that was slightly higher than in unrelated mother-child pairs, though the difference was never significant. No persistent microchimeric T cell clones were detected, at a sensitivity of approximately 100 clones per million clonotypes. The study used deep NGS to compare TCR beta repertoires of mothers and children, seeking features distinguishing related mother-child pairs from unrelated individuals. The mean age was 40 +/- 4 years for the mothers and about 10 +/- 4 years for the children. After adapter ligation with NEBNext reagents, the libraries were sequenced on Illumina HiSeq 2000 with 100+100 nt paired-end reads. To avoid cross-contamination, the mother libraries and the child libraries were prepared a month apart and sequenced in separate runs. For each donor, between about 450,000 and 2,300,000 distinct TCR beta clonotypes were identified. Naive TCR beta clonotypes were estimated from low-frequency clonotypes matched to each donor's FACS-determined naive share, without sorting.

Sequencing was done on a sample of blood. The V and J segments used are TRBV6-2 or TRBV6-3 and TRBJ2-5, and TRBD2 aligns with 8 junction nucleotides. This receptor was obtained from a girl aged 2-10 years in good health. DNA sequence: TGTGCCAGCAGCCCCGGGGGGGCCTACGAGACCCAGTACTTC. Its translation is CASSPGGAYETQYF.